A single sample is the source of the 26 T cell receptor beta chains below, sequenced in a study of T-cell reconstitution after alpha-beta-depleted transplantation in children. During its preparation, the TCRbeta library received unique molecular identifiers. One entry per CDR3 protein results from TCRdb running MiXCR on the PCR reads. This repertoire shows hundreds of thousands of distinct CDR3 sequences, roughly 15% found once; its top ten account for approximately 1%. The sequences come from PBMCs from the stem cell graft donor, collected from the stem cell graft. The receptors here all came from a human donor who donated a stem cell graft to a child with acute myeloid leukemia.

This sequence joins TRBV7-2 and TRBJ2-7; D is unresolved. V was shortened by 3 bases and J by 2 bases, with 11 bases between the two germline ends. Germline V CDR1 and CDR2: SGHTA, FQGNSA. The CDR3 sequence is 14 residues long. The CDR3 DNA sequence: TGTGCCAGCAGCTTGTACGGATACACCTACGAGCAGTACTTC. Translating gives CASSLYGYTYEQYF.

This clonotype was recorded many times. The V and J genes are TRBV29-1 and TRBJ1-1, with 8 bases matching TRBD1. V shed 8 bases, J shed 3 bases, and the junction held 5 bases outside the gene matches. This CDR3 contains 12 residues. Germline-derived CDR1 and CDR2 are SQVTM and ANQGSEA. The CDR3 protein is CSTQDRDTEAFF. CDR3 sequence (DNA): TGCAGCACACAGGACAGGGACACTGAAGCTTTCTTT.

For this clonotype: One end of the junction does not line up with germline, which may come from a read error. The chain uses TRBV7-2 and TRBJ2-1; 10 nucleotides line up with TRBD2. Germline CDR1 reads SGHTA; CDR2 reads FQGNSA. The CDR3 is 15 amino acids. In nucleotides, the CDR3 is TGTGCCAGCAGCTTAGCAGCGGGGGGGCCTGGGGAGCGGTTCTTC. Residues: CASSLAAGGPGERFF.

The chain is built from TRBV5-1 and TRBJ1-5, with D unclear. V gave up 0 bases and J gave up 3 bases, with 10 bases separating them. Germline V gene data show CDR1 as SGHRS and CDR2 as YFSETQ. CDR3 length equals 15 residues. This chain's CDR3 is CASSLDGYTNQPQHF. The CDR3 coding sequence is TGCGCCAGCAGCTTGGATGGGTATACCAATCAGCCCCAGCATTTT.

A note on this clonotype: The junction does not match germline at one end; this may be a read error. This rearrangement joins TRBV25-1 to TRBJ1-1, with D hard to call. This CDR3 is built from 15 residues. The germline gives CDR1 MGHDK, CDR2 SYGVNS. The DNA of the CDR3 is TGTGCCAGCAGGTCGGGCTTTTCGGTGAACGCTGAAGCTTTCTTT. Its protein product is CASRSGFSVNAEAFF.

This clonotype appeared a few times. The J gene is TRBJ2-1, the V gene TRBV5-1; unclear D gene. The CDR3 covers 16 residues. Germline values: CDR1 SGHRS, CDR2 YFSETQ. The V and J ends lost 0 bases and 7 bases respectively, with 17 bases between them. The CDR3 protein is CASSLGPRRRGNEQFF. As DNA, the CDR3 is TGCGCCAGCAGCTTGGGACCACGCCGTAGAGGTAATGAGCAGTTCTTC.

This clonotype has at least ten counts. V is TRBV20-1 and J is TRBJ2-7; tentative D call: TRBD1 (5 bases). CDR3 length equals 13 residues. V gave up 6 bases and J gave up 0 bases, with 12 bases separating them. The germline CDR1 and CDR2 sequences are DFQATT and SNEGSKA (reference sequence). Here the CDR3 reads CSASTGTSYEQYV. CDR3 nucleotides: TGCAGTGCGAGTACAGGAACCTCCTACGAGCAGTACGTC.

This clonotype came up a few times. The rearrangement uses TRBV7-9 and TRBJ2-1; TRBD1 might be the D (5 bases). The CDR3 sequence is 15 residues long. V was shortened by 5 bases and J by 7 bases, with 18 bases between the two germline ends. Germline CDR1 and CDR2: SEHNR and FQNEAQ (reference sequence). The CDR3 reads CASSLHVVRENEQFF. In nucleotides, the CDR3 is TGTGCCAGCAGCCTGCACGTTGTCAGGGAAAATGAGCAGTTCTTC.

The chain couples TRBV7-3 to TRBJ2-2, with unresolved D. The CDR3 sequence is 12 residues long. Germline CDR1 and CDR2: SGHTA and FQGTGA. Trimming cost V 4 bases and J 5 bases, with 5 bases left between them. In DNA, the CDR3 is TGTGCCAGCAGCTATCAAACCGGGGAGCTGTTTTTT. Translating it yields CASSYQTGELFF.

This clonotype came up many times. The chain carries TRBV7-8 and TRBJ1-2, with D hard to call. The germline V gene encodes CDR1 SGHVS and CDR2 FQNEAQ. CDR3 length: 15 amino acids. V shed 2 bases and J shed 3 bases, with 13 bases lying between them. CDR3 amino acids: CASSLRGITDYGYTF. In DNA, the CDR3 is TGTGCCAGCAGCTTAAGAGGGATCACGGACTATGGCTACACCTTC.

This clonotype occurred a few times. The rearrangement joins TRBV28 to TRBJ2-1, with 8 bases identical to TRBD1. The length of the CDR3 is 15 residues. V was clipped by 5 bases and J by 10 bases; unmatched bases: 13. Per the germline V gene, CDR1 is MDHEN and CDR2 is SYDVKM. In DNA, the CDR3 is TGTGCCAGCAGTCGGGTACAGGGGGTCAGGGTAGAGCAGTTCTTC. This codes for CASSRVQGVRVEQFF.

The chain recombines TRBV7-8 with TRBJ1-1; 7 nucleotides agree with TRBD1. Per germline, CDR1 SGHVS and CDR2 FQNEAQ. V shed 1 base and J 1 base; nucleotides not matched to a gene: 6. The CDR3 runs to 16 residues. The CDR3 sequence is CASSLDRGLPNTEAFF. DNA for the CDR3: TGTGCCAGCAGCTTAGACAGGGGCCTGCCGAACACTGAAGCTTTCTTT.

This clonotype was observed many times. V gene TRBV12-3 or TRBV12-4 combines with J gene TRBJ1-5, with TRBD1 matching 12 bases. V shed 1 base, J shed 6 bases, and the junction held 4 bases outside the gene matches. The CDR3 covers 16 residues. CDR3 amino acids: CASSLGGQGAGQPQHF. In nucleotides, the CDR3 is TGTGCCAGCAGTTTAGGGGGACAGGGGGCAGGTCAGCCCCAGCATTTT.

This clonotype was found many times. This chain links TRBV6-6 with TRBJ2-1; TRBD1 agrees at 7 bases. The length of the CDR3 is 16 residues. Germline CDR1 MNHNY, CDR2 SVGAGI (reference sequence). The J segment lost 8 bases and the V segment lost 2 bases, leaving 12 bases of the junction unmatched. The CDR3 is CASSYTETGSLDEQFF. The DNA for the CDR3 is TGTGCCAGCAGTTACACCGAGACAGGGTCCCTGGATGAGCAGTTCTTC.

The chain joins TRBV20-1 to TRBJ2-3; either TRBD1 or TRBD2 may fit D (6 bases each). Germline V gives CDR1 DFQATT, CDR2 SNEGSKA (reference sequence). The CDR3 extends over 15 amino acids. Trimming left V 6 bases short and J 5 bases short, with 21 bases between. CDR3 coding DNA: TGCAGTGCGTCGAAAGGTGTGGGGGGCAAAGATACGCAGTATTTT. Translation gives CSASKGVGGKDTQYF.

Ten or more counts support this clonotype. V and J are TRBV10-3 and TRBJ2-7, with 8 bases aligning to TRBD1. The CDR3 length is 16 residues. V dropped 2 bases and J dropped 4; count of bases not matched to a gene: 10. Germline CDR1 and CDR2: ENHRY and SYGVKD. The CDR3 reads CAISEPGQGREYEQYV. The CDR3 DNA reads as TGTGCCATCAGTGAGCCAGGACAGGGAAGGGAGTACGAGCAGTACGTC.

This clonotype was seen repeatedly, ten times or more. This chain connects TRBV7-2 to TRBJ1-2; the match to TRBD1 covers 8 bases. Trimming at V came to 4 bases and at J to 8 bases, leaving 6 bases not matched to a gene. The CDR3 runs to 13 residues. CDR1 is SGHTA and CDR2 is FQGNSA in the germline V gene. The CDR3 sequence is CASSSPGGTGYTF. The CDR3 DNA reads TGTGCCAGCAGCTCTCCAGGGGGCACGGGCTACACCTTC.

Remarks on this clonotype: A clone one base away is much larger, so this may be a read error. The rearrangement links TRBV20-1 to TRBJ1-2; D gene uncertain. The V end was cut by 6 bases, the J end by 3 bases, with 14 bases between. Germline V gene lookup returns CDR1 DFQATT and CDR2 SNEGSKA (reference sequence). The CDR3 is 13 amino acids. The CDR3 sequence: CSAPDECHYGYTF. CDR3 DNA sequence: TGCAGTGCCCCCGACGAGTGCCACTATGGCTACACCTTC.

This clonotype was counted many times. One junction end disagrees with the germline gene, perhaps due to a read error. The rearrangement links TRBV20-1 to TRBJ2-3, with 12 bases identical to TRBD2. Germline CDR1 DFQATT, CDR2 SNEGSKA (reference sequence). The CDR3 totals 16 residues. Here the CDR3 DNA reads TGCAGTGCAAGAGAACTAGCGGGGGGTTTCGGTGATACGCAGTATTTT. Residues: CSARELAGGFGDTQYF.

The rearrangement uses TRBV15 and TRBJ1-1; D might be TRBD1 (5 bases). The V and J ends lost 5 bases and 4 bases respectively, with 8 bases between them. CDR1 LNHNV and CDR2 YYDKDF come from the germline V gene (reference sequence). There are 12 residues in the CDR3. This chain's CDR3 is CATSPGGTEAFF. The CDR3 coding sequence is TGTGCCACCAGCCCGGGGGGCACTGAAGCTTTCTTT.

Notes on this clonotype: A read error may be the cause here, since a much bigger clone is one base away. This chain uses TRBV20-1 with TRBJ2-5, with D perhaps TRBD1 or TRBD2 (6 bases each). This CDR3 has 14 residues. CDR1 and CDR2 (germline): DFQATT, SNEGSKA (reference sequence). The CDR3 sequence is CSATHGGIGETQNF. DNA for the CDR3: TGCAGTGCGACCCACGGGGGCATCGGAGAGACCCAGAACTTC.

This clonotype was observed at least ten times. The chain couples TRBV20-1 to TRBJ2-3; the D is unclear. CDR1 is DFQATT, CDR2 SNEGSKA, per germline (reference sequence). V was cut by 0 bases and J by 4 bases, with 17 bases left in between. The CDR3 contains 16 residues. DNA for the CDR3: TGCAGTGCTAGAGACCGTCACCTGCAGGTGGCAGATACGCAGTATTTT. It codes for CSARDRHLQVADTQYF.

The CDR3 DNA follows: TGTGCCAGCAGCTTAGGCGGGTCAGGAACTAACTATGGCTACACCTTC. Its translation: CASSLGGSGTNYGYTF. The chain couples TRBV7-9 to TRBJ1-2; D remains unclear. This CDR3 comprises 16 residues. The germline CDR1 and CDR2 sequences are SEHNR and FQNEAQ (reference sequence). V was trimmed by 1 base and J by 0 bases, leaving 12 bases between them.

This clonotype was detected ten times or more. The rearrangement joins TRBV20-1 to TRBJ2-3, with 11 bases fitting TRBD2. From germline, CDR1 is DFQATT and CDR2 SNEGSKA (reference sequence). There are 14 residues in the CDR3. V lost 4 bases, J lost 3 bases, and 3 bases stayed unmatched. CDR3 DNA sequence: TGCAGTGCTACGGGACTAGCGGTTACAGATACGCAGTATTTT. This sequence encodes CSATGLAVTDTQYF.

In this sample, this clonotype turned up many times. This chain links TRBV29-1 with TRBJ1-2, with 7 bases matching TRBD1. The CDR3 sequence is 13 residues long. J lost 7 bases, V lost 2 bases, and 7 bases had no gene match. In germline, CDR1 is SQVTM, CDR2 ANQGSEA. The DNA of the CDR3 is TGCAGCGTTGAACCCCTACAGGGGATTGGCTACACCTTC. Residues: CSVEPLQGIGYTF.

This clonotype was seen at least ten times. V and J are TRBV11-2 and TRBJ2-7; TRBD2 might be the D (6 bases). The V end was cut by 1 base, the J end by 2 bases, with 18 bases between. Per germline, CDR1 SGHAT and CDR2 FQNNGV. This CDR3 is built from 17 residues. The CDR3 sequence: CASSLVSSAEGPYEQYV. The CDR3 DNA reads TGTGCCAGCAGCTTAGTATCAAGTGCGGAGGGGCCCTACGAGCAGTACGTC.